Sequencing of this T cell receptor (beta chain) was carried out in a study of siplizumab effects on memory and regulatory T cells. Findings and caveats of the study: The alloreactive clones that mapped to unstimulated subsets made up only a minor fraction.

Assayed TCR templates numbered 80,000 to 100,000 for each sample. The table came from immunoSEQ multiplex PCR; TCRdb's copy has only in-frame clones and leaves some out. The table shows 90,000 to 120,000 clones, with over 85% occurring only once. The CDR3 is 16 residues long. V lost 3 bases and J lost 3, with 12 bases in between. Germline CDR1 reads LNHDA; CDR2 reads SQIVND (reference sequence). Regarding this clone: Antigen unknown.

The sequencing sample was made of Tregs sorted from blood. V usage is TRBV19 and J usage is TRBJ2-6; D gene uncertain. This receptor was obtained from a human donor in good health. CDR3 coding DNA: TGTGCCAGTAGTATTGGCATGTCTTTTGGGGCCAACGTCCTGACTTTC. Amino acid sequence: CASSIGMSFGANVLTF.